One sample yielded the 19 T cell receptor beta chains listed below, sequenced in a study of T-cell reconstitution after alpha-beta-depleted transplantation in children. Unique molecular identifiers tagged the TCRbeta library. TCRdb reanalysed the PCR reads using MiXCR and keeps one entry per CDR3 protein. The sample records about 1,000,000 distinct CDR3 sequences, about 29% being singletons. Source: PBMCs, mostly from graft donor cells, taken 360 days after TCRalphabeta/CD19-depleted stem cell transplant. The receptors come from a boy under two years old who had a stem cell transplant for SCID, so the T cells may come from the graft donor.

The chain joins TRBV9 to TRBJ2-7, with 9 nucleotides matching TRBD1. From germline, CDR1 is SGDLS and CDR2 YYNGEE. The CDR3 is 17 amino acids. Trimming cost V 4 bases and J 2 bases; bases outside gene matches: 13. CDR3: CASSPQTGTGPPYEQYF. The CDR3 DNA follows: TGTGCCAGCAGCCCCCAAACCGGGACAGGGCCCCCCTACGAGCAGTACTTC.

The CDR3 nucleotides are TGTGCCAGCAGCTTAGTGGTTTTGGTCCGGGGACAGGACTACGAGCAGTACTTC. Encoded protein: CASSLVVLVRGQDYEQYF. This chain joins TRBV11-1 and TRBJ2-7; 8 nucleotides match TRBD1. The CDR3 runs 18 residues. CDR1 is SGHAT, CDR2 FQDESV, per germline (reference sequence). The trim removed 1 base at V and 3 bases at J, leaving 14 bases unmatched.

The chain is built from TRBV7-8 and TRBJ2-5, with D tentatively TRBD1 or TRBD2 (5 bases each). CDR3 length: 14 residues. Trimming took 5 bases from V and 4 from J, leaving 14 bases between them. Germline V gives CDR1 SGHVS, CDR2 FQNEAQ. CDR3 loop: CASSPTGPGETQYF. For the CDR3, the DNA is TGTGCCAGCAGCCCCACGGGGCCGGGAGAGACCCAGTACTTC.

The J gene is TRBJ2-1, the V gene TRBV29-1; D gene uncertain. CDR3 size: 12 residues. Germline assignment: CDR1 SQVTM and CDR2 ANQGSEA. V was pared by 7 bases and J by 10 bases, with 17 bases between. CDR3 in DNA: TGCAGCGCTGACCTAGGGTCTTCAGAGCAGTTCTTC. This translates into CSADLGSSEQFF.

This chain connects TRBV19 to TRBJ2-3; TRBD2 agrees at 7 bases. V was clipped by 9 bases and J by 2 bases; unmatched bases: 5. The CDR3 covers 13 residues. CDR1 is LNHDA and CDR2 is SQIVND in the germline V gene (reference sequence). CDR3 protein: CASHGGNTDTQYF. In DNA form, the CDR3 reads TGTGCCAGCCACGGGGGGAACACAGATACGCAGTATTTT.

The genes are TRBV7-6 and TRBJ2-3; D not certain. V was cut by 7 bases and J by 2 bases, with 7 bases left in between. This CDR3 is built from 12 residues. Germline V lookup: CDR1 SGHVS, CDR2 FNYEAQ. CDR3 protein: CASTTATDTQYF. The CDR3 DNA is TGTGCCAGCACCACAGCCACAGATACGCAGTATTTT. The full variable domain, its missing parts supplied by reference TRBV7-6 and TRBJ2-3, is GAGVSQSPRYKVTKRGQDVALRCDPISGHVSLYWYRQALGQGPEFLTYFNYEAQQDKSGLPNDRFSAERPEGSISTLTIQRTEQRDSAMYRCASTTATDTQYFGPGTRLTVL.

This sequence joins TRBV25-1 and TRBJ1-1; no clear D. Trimming shortened V by 2 bases and J by 1 base, and 8 bases separated the two germline ends. The CDR3 runs to 14 residues. Germline CDR1 MGHDK, CDR2 SYGVNS. Here the CDR3 DNA reads TGTGCCAGCAGTGAACTAGGGCGGAACACTGAAGCTTTCTTT. It encodes CASSELGRNTEAFF.

This clonotype turned up a few times. The J gene is TRBJ2-1, the V gene TRBV4-2; tentative D call: TRBD1 (6 bases). The V end was cut by 4 bases, the J end by 14 bases, with 18 bases between. Looked up from germline, CDR1 is LGHNA and CDR2 is YNFKEQ. The CDR3 is made up of 13 amino acids. CDR3 loop: CASSPAVGTWEFF. The CDR3 DNA sequence: TGTGCCAGCAGCCCGGCCGTCGGGACATGGGAGTTCTTC.

In DNA, the CDR3 is TGTGCCAGCAGTTTCGGAGGGGTGAGAGATACGCAGTATTTT. This gives the protein CASSFGGVRDTQYF. V gene TRBV12-3 or TRBV12-4 combines with J gene TRBJ2-3, with TRBD2 as a possible D gene (6 bases). V dropped 3 bases and J dropped 5 bases, with 12 bases sitting between them. This CDR3 spans 14 amino acids.

This clonotype was detected many times. The gene calls are TRBV18 and TRBJ2-1; no reliable D call. The CDR3 has 13 residues. CDR1 and CDR2 (germline): KGHSH, LQKENI. The germline V and J ends were trimmed by 1 base and 7 bases, with 8 bases remaining between them. The CDR3 loop is CASSPHLGNEQFF. The CDR3 DNA follows: TGTGCCAGCTCACCACATCTAGGGAATGAGCAGTTCTTC.

This clonotype has more than one count but fewer than ten. The chain links TRBV9 to TRBJ2-6; weak D call: TRBD2 (6 bases). CDR1 and CDR2 (germline): SGDLS, YYNGEE. Trimming left V 8 bases short and J 5 bases short, with 17 bases between. This CDR3 contains 15 residues. CDR3 nucleotides: TGTGCCAGTTCTGGGGGGACGATGAGGGCCAACGTCCTGACTTTC. Encoded protein: CASSGGTMRANVLTF.

This clonotype was found many times. The chain uses TRBV29-1 and TRBJ1-1; D perhaps matches TRBD1 (5 bases). Between the trimmed V and J ends, which lost 7 bases and 5 bases, there was a span of 11 bases. Germline CDR1 and CDR2: SQVTM and ANQGSEA. This CDR3 contains 11 residues. CDR3 nucleotide sequence: TGCAGCGGGGACCTCGGGACTGAAGCTTTCTTT. As protein: CSGDLGTEAFF.

This sequence joins TRBV5-1 and TRBJ2-1; D is possibly TRBD1 (5 bases). Germline values: CDR1 SGHRS, CDR2 YFSETQ. Trimming took off 5 bases at V and 3 bases at J, with 12 bases between the two ends. This CDR3 is built from 14 residues. The CDR3 protein is CASREGAGYNEQFF. CDR3 bases: TGCGCCAGCAGGGAAGGGGCCGGCTACAATGAGCAGTTCTTC.

J is TRBJ1-5 and V is TRBV20-1, with D perhaps TRBD1 (5 bases). Germline lookup yields CDR1 DFQATT and CDR2 SNEGSKA (reference sequence). V lost 2 bases, J lost 5 bases, and 10 bases lay in between. The CDR3 has 13 residues. CDR3 amino acids: CSARQGWDQPQHF. CDR3 bases: TGCAGTGCTAGACAGGGTTGGGATCAGCCCCAGCATTTT.

This clonotype has just a few counts. The genes are TRBV12-3 or TRBV12-4 and TRBJ2-1; D is ambiguous. With 7 bases removed from V and 8 bases from J, the gap between germline ends came to 21 bases. The CDR3 totals 15 residues. CDR3 nucleotides: TGTGCCAGCAAGTTTATGTTGGCTCCTCTACATGAGCAGTTCTTC. This gives the protein CASKFMLAPLHEQFF.

The V and J genes are TRBV12-3 or TRBV12-4 and TRBJ1-4, with TRBD1 matching over 9 bases. The CDR3 length is 15 residues. Germline trimming cut 5 bases from V and 6 bases from J; bases unmatched to any gene: 7. CDR3 DNA sequence: TGTGCCAGCAGTCGATTACAGGGGGCGCATGAAAAACTGTTTTTT. Encoded protein: CASSRLQGAHEKLFF.

The table lists this clonotype with a few counts. The V call is TRBV20-1, the J call TRBJ2-3; 14 bases align to TRBD2. The germline CDR1 and CDR2 sequences are DFQATT and SNEGSKA (reference sequence). The CDR3 has 14 amino acids. The V segment lost 4 bases and the J segment 8 bases; nucleotides outside the gene matches: 5. The CDR3 coding sequence is TGCAGTGCTACGACTAGCGGGGGGGCTGGTACGCAGTATTTT. Translated, it gives CSATTSGGAGTQYF.

V and J are TRBV12-3 or TRBV12-4 and TRBJ1-2; D is undetermined. V dropped 7 bases and J dropped 4 bases, with 13 bases sitting between them. This CDR3 has 13 residues. DNA of the CDR3: TGTGCCAGCACCGCGGAGCAGCTCTATGGCTACACCTTC. This gives the protein CASTAEQLYGYTF.

This clonotype turned up a few times. The chain is built from TRBV7-6 and TRBJ2-7, with TRBD1 as a possible D gene (5 bases). This CDR3 comprises 13 residues. Trimming stripped 10 bases from V and 1 base from J, with 14 bases between. Germline V gene lookup returns CDR1 SGHVS and CDR2 FNYEAQ. CDR3 bases: TGTGCCAACACCACAGGTTCATCCTACGAGCAGTACTTC. Translated, it gives CANTTGSSYEQYF.